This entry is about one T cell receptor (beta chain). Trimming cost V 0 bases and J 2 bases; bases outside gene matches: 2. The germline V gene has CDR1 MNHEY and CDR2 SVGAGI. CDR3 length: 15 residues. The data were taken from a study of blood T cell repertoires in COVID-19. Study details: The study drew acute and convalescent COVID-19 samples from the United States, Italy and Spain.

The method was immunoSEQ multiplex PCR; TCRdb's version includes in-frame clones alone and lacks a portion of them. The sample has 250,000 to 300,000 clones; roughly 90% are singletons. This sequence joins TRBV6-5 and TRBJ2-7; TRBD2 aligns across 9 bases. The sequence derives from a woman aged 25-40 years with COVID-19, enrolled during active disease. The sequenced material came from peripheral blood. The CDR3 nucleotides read TGTGCCAGCAGTTACTCTAGCGGGAGCGCCTACGAGCAGTACTTC. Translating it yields CASSYSSGSAYEQYF.